Shown below are 27 T cell receptor beta chains from a single sample sequenced in a study of CD8 T cells in Susac syndrome. The RNA input was about 0.45 to 1 ug, and it was reverse transcribed with random hexamers. TCRdb itself ran the immunoSEQ multiplex PCR reads through MiXCR, one entry per CDR3 protein. The sample holds approximately 180,000 distinct CDR3 sequences, roughly 95% seen once. The source material was CD4+ T cells from PBMCs. The receptors originated from a human donor with multiple sclerosis.

CDR3 DNA: TGTGCCAGCAGTGCGCTGGACAGGATGGGGCACTATGGCTACACCTTC. Translating it yields CASSALDRMGHYGYTF. The V and J genes are TRBV27 and TRBJ1-2; TRBD1 matches 7 bases. The J segment lost 3 bases and the V segment lost 5 bases, leaving 12 bases of the junction unmatched. The CDR3 is 16 residues long. In germline, CDR1 is MNHEY, CDR2 SMNVEV (reference sequence).

The chain combines TRBV2 with TRBJ2-3; D remains unclear. CDR1 and CDR2 (germline): SNHLY, FYNNEI. The germline V and J ends were trimmed by 3 bases and 2 bases, with 12 bases remaining between them. The CDR3 loop spans 15 amino acids. The CDR3 DNA reads as TGTGCCAGCAGTGACGGGCGGCCCCTCACAGATACGCAGTATTTT. Protein sequence: CASSDGRPLTDTQYF.

This clonotype was seen only once. The chain carries TRBV4-2 and TRBJ1-5, with no clear D. This CDR3 is 15 amino acids long. Trimming cost V 0 bases and J 2 bases, with 8 bases left between them. The V gene's germline CDR1 is LGHNA and CDR2 YNFKEQ. The CDR3 nucleotides are TGTGCCAGCAGCCAAGACAGGTGGGGCAATCAGCCCCAGCATTTT. It specifies CASSQDRWGNQPQHF.

The chain couples TRBV20-1 to TRBJ2-7; TRBD2 matches at 12 bases. Germline V gene sequence: CDR1 DFQATT, CDR2 SNEGSKA (reference sequence). This CDR3 region has 19 residues. Trimming cost V 2 bases and J 7 bases; bases outside gene matches: 21. In DNA, the CDR3 is TGCAGTGCTAGACGGCCTCGACCAGGGCTAGCGGGGGGGCCCGAAGAGCAGTACTTC. Its translation: CSARRPRPGLAGGPEEQYF.

The V call is TRBV3-1, the J call TRBJ1-6; 8 nucleotides line up with TRBD1. The germline V gene has CDR1 LGHDT and CDR2 YNNKEL (reference sequence). The J segment lost 10 bases and the V segment lost 4 bases, leaving 9 bases of the junction unmatched. This CDR3 comprises 15 residues. The CDR3 spells CASSRGTGGDSPLHF. The DNA for the CDR3 is TGTGCCAGCAGCCGTGGGACAGGTGGGGACTCACCCCTCCACTTT.

The V and J genes are TRBV20-1 and TRBJ2-1; no firm D call. V gave up 0 bases and J gave up 0 bases, with 9 bases separating them. Germline V gene lookup returns CDR1 DFQATT and CDR2 SNEGSKA (reference sequence). This CDR3 has 15 amino acids. The CDR3 bases are TGCAGTGCTAGAGATGGGGTAAGCTCCTACAATGAGCAGTTCTTC. Protein sequence: CSARDGVSSYNEQFF.

In its sample, this clonotype was seen once. The chain combines TRBV29-1 with TRBJ2-7; TRBD1 matches 8 bases. The CDR3 runs to 13 residues. The V gene end was trimmed by 6 bases and the J gene end by 6 bases; junction bases not matched to a gene: 10. Looked up from germline, CDR1 is SQVTM and CDR2 is ANQGSEA. The CDR3 bases are TGCAGCGTGTTACAGGGGGGCTGGGGCGAGCAGTACTTC. It is translated as CSVLQGGWGEQYF.

The gene calls are TRBV6-2 or TRBV6-3 and TRBJ2-3, with D tentatively TRBD2 (7 bases). V shed 4 bases and J shed 5 bases, with 13 bases lying between them. CDR1 is MNHEY, CDR2 SVGEGT, per germline. This CDR3 comprises 14 residues. The CDR3 protein is CASSSGGGQDTQYF. CDR3 DNA sequence: TGTGCCAGCAGTTCTGGGGGGGGGCAAGATACGCAGTATTTT.

The chain couples TRBV5-1 to TRBJ1-5; 9 nucleotides line up with TRBD1. Trimming took 4 bases from V and 6 from J; bases not matched to a gene: 5. Germline CDR1 reads SGHRS; CDR2 reads YFSETQ. There are 14 residues in the CDR3. DNA for the CDR3: TGCGCCAGCAGCGAGGGACAGGGCGGTCAGCCCCAGCATTTT. Residues: CASSEGQGGQPQHF.

This chain joins TRBV20-1 and TRBJ1-2, with D perhaps matching TRBD1 (6 bases). V lost 0 bases and J lost 6, with 11 bases in between. Germline values: CDR1 DFQATT, CDR2 SNEGSKA (reference sequence). The CDR3 has 13 amino acids. CDR3 sequence: CSARDRRGNGYTF. CDR3 in DNA: TGCAGTGCTAGAGACCGCAGGGGAAATGGCTACACCTTC.

This chain links TRBV30 with TRBJ1-1, with D uncertain. The V and J ends lost 3 bases and 0 bases respectively, with 14 bases between them. The germline V gene has CDR1 GTSNPN and CDR2 SVGIG (reference sequence). This CDR3 has 15 residues. CDR3 loop: CAWRGSGSMNTEAFF. The CDR3 DNA reads TGTGCCTGGAGGGGATCGGGATCTATGAACACTGAAGCTTTCTTT. The variable domain in full, with the rest retrieved from reference TRBV30 and TRBJ1-1, is SQTIHQWPATLVQPVGSPLSLECTVEGTSNPNLYWYRQAAGRGLQLLFYSVGIGQISSEVPQNLSASRPQDRQFILSSKKLLLSDSGFYLCAWRGSGSMNTEAFFGQGTRLTVV.

This chain joins TRBV19 and TRBJ1-2; a possible D gene is TRBD1 (6 bases). CDR3 length: 13 amino acids. The ends were cut back, 5 bases at V and 4 bases at J, with 11 bases in the middle. Germline loops: CDR1 LNHDA, CDR2 SQIVND (reference sequence). The CDR3 sequence: CASSDRGLYGYTF. Written as DNA, the CDR3 is TGTGCCAGTAGTGATCGGGGGCTCTATGGCTACACCTTC.

The chain is built from TRBV30 and TRBJ2-3; 10 nucleotides agree with TRBD2. This CDR3 has 13 residues. Unmatched junction bases numbered 4, after V lost 0 bases and J lost 10 bases. Germline-derived CDR1 and CDR2 are GTSNPN and SVGIG (reference sequence). CDR3 amino acids: CAWSVLAGYAQYF. CDR3 bases: TGTGCCTGGAGTGTACTAGCGGGGTATGCGCAGTATTTT. The entire variable domain, with the rest obtained from reference TRBV30 and TRBJ2-3, is as follows: SQTIHQWPATLVQPVGSPLSLECTVEGTSNPNLYWYRQAAGRGLQLLFYSVGIGQISSEVPQNLSASRPQDRQFILSSKKLLLSDSGFYLCAWSVLAGYAQYFGPGTRLTVL.

This chain links TRBV30 with TRBJ1-2; TRBD1 aligns across 10 bases. CDR3 length: 15 residues. Germline CDR1 is GTSNPN and CDR2 is SVGIG (reference sequence). V was pared by 2 bases and J by 7 bases, with 10 bases of the junction left unmatched. The CDR3 loop reads CAWSHPGQGKSGYTF. CDR3 nucleotide sequence: TGTGCCTGGAGTCACCCGGGACAGGGGAAAAGTGGCTACACCTTC.

J is TRBJ2-5 and V is TRBV5-1; the D gene is possibly TRBD2 (7 bases). The V and J ends lost 4 bases and 3 bases respectively, with 16 bases between them. The germline V gene has CDR1 SGHRS and CDR2 YFSETQ. This CDR3 region has 15 residues. CDR3 nucleotide sequence: TGCGCCAGCAGCGGTAGCGGGTCAGGGGAAGAGACCCAGTACTTC. The encoded protein is CASSGSGSGEETQYF.

The J gene is TRBJ1-1, the V gene TRBV7-3, with no clear D. Per germline, CDR1 SGHTA and CDR2 FQGTGA. The CDR3 consists of 13 residues. V was cut by 4 bases and J by 8 bases, with 14 bases left in between. The CDR3 nucleotides read TGTGCCAGCAGCTCCCCTCAGAGGAGGGAAGCTTTCTTT. Its translation is CASSSPQRREAFF.

This clonotype was observed a single time. The V call is TRBV30, the J call TRBJ1-2, with no clear D. V lost 3 bases and J lost 6, with 14 bases in between. This CDR3 spans 13 amino acids. In germline, CDR1 is GTSNPN, CDR2 SVGIG (reference sequence). The CDR3 DNA is TGTGCCTGGAGCGACACCCGCCGGGATGGCTACACCTTC. It translates to CAWSDTRRDGYTF.

This clonotype was detected only once. The V gene is TRBV4-3, the J gene TRBJ1-2; TRBD1 matches 8 bases. CDR1 LGHNA and CDR2 YSLEER come from the germline V gene. CDR3 length equals 14 residues. Trimming at V came to 1 base and at J to 4 bases, leaving 2 bases not matched to a gene. DNA for the CDR3: TGCGCCAGCAGCCAAGGACAGGGGACCTATGGCTACACCTTC. It specifies CASSQGQGTYGYTF.

The chain carries TRBV7-2 and TRBJ1-4; D perhaps matches TRBD1 (6 bases). The CDR3 extends over 15 amino acids. Trimming pared 5 bases from V and 1 base from J, leaving 11 bases between. CDR1 is SGHTA and CDR2 is FQGNSA in the germline V gene. DNA of the CDR3: TGTGCCAGCAGCGCCGGACAGCTAACTAATGAAAAACTGTTTTTT. Translating it yields CASSAGQLTNEKLFF. The full variable domain, in which reference TRBV7-2 and TRBJ1-4 provide the parts outside the CDR3, is GAGVSQSPSNKVTEKGKDVELRCDPISGHTALYWYRQSLGQGLEFLIYFQGNSAPDKSGLPSDRFSAERTGGSVSTLTIQRTQQEDSAVYLCASSAGQLTNEKLFFGSGTQLSVL.

The chain joins TRBV7-2 to TRBJ2-3; TRBD1 aligns across 8 bases. The V gene end was trimmed by 5 bases and the J gene end by 1 base; junction bases not matched to a gene: 5. Germline values: CDR1 SGHTA, CDR2 FQGNSA. The CDR3 sequence is 15 residues long. CDR3 DNA sequence: TGTGCCAGCAGCCCCGGGACAGGTCGCACAGATACGCAGTATTTT. Translation gives CASSPGTGRTDTQYF.

The CDR3 region has the DNA TGCAGCGTTGGGGGCCTAAGGGTGTCCGAGCAGTACTTC. Translated, it gives CSVGGLRVSEQYF. The chain joins TRBV29-1 to TRBJ2-7, with D tentatively TRBD1 (5 bases). Germline loops: CDR1 SQVTM, CDR2 ANQGSEA. CDR3 length equals 13 residues. Trimming removed 4 bases from V and 6 bases from J, with 16 bases in between.

V gene TRBV28 combines with J gene TRBJ1-6, with D possibly matching TRBD1 (6 bases). Deletions cut 5 bases from V and 8 bases from J, with 22 bases between. This CDR3 has 17 amino acids. Germline CDR1 is MDHEN and CDR2 is SYDVKM. CDR3 sequence reads: CASSLPGGAEVDSPLHF. CDR3 sequence (DNA): TGTGCCAGCAGTCTCCCGGGGGGGGCCGAGGTTGATTCACCCCTCCACTTT.

The chain combines TRBV20-1 with TRBJ2-7, with TRBD2 identical over 7 bases. V dropped 2 bases and J dropped 6; count of bases not matched to a gene: 7. This CDR3 spans 13 amino acids. Per the germline V gene, CDR1 is DFQATT and CDR2 is SNEGSKA (reference sequence). The CDR3, as DNA: TGCAGTGCTAGACCCAGCGGGGCCGGCGAGCAGTACTTC. Its protein product is CSARPSGAGEQYF.

This clonotype has only one observation. V usage is TRBV5-1 and J usage is TRBJ1-1, with a possible D match to TRBD1 (6 bases). Between the trimmed V and J ends, which lost 7 bases and 5 bases, there was a span of 21 bases. The V gene's germline CDR1 is SGHRS and CDR2 YFSETQ. CDR3 length: 15 amino acids. CDR3 region: CASGPSQGSGTEAFF. The CDR3 DNA is TGCGCCAGCGGCCCGTCTCAGGGGTCGGGAACTGAAGCTTTCTTT.

The V call is TRBV5-1, the J call TRBJ2-2, with 9 bases identical to TRBD1. Germline V gene data show CDR1 as SGHRS and CDR2 as YFSETQ. This CDR3 is built from 15 residues. V gave up 5 bases and J gave up 4 bases; unmatched junction bases: 6. The CDR3 sequence: CASRPQGASTGELFF. The CDR3 DNA follows: TGCGCCAGCAGGCCACAGGGGGCGAGCACCGGGGAGCTGTTTTTT.

The chain joins TRBV11-2 to TRBJ2-7; 7 bases are shared with TRBD1. The junction had 11 bases not matched to a gene; V was cut back by 6 bases and J by 3 bases. Germline CDR1 reads SGHAT; CDR2 reads FQNNGV. The CDR3 covers 15 residues. For the CDR3, the DNA is TGTGCCAGCAGACGGACCCGGGACAGCCTCTACGAGCAGTACTTC. It translates to CASRRTRDSLYEQYF.

The chain carries TRBV9 and TRBJ1-4; no definite D call. Germline CDR1 reads SGDLS; CDR2 reads YYNGEE. V was cut by 2 bases and J by 3 bases, with 14 bases left in between. CDR3 length equals 16 residues. The CDR3 region has the DNA TGTGCCAGCAGCGTGACACATCACGGGGCTAATGAAAAACTGTTTTTT. Amino acid sequence: CASSVTHHGANEKLFF. Looking up the rest from reference TRBV9 and TRBJ1-4 gives the full variable domain: DSGVTQTPKHLITATGQRVTLRCSPRSGDLSVYWYQQSLDQGLQFLIQYYNGEERAKGNILERFSAQQFPDLHSELNLSSLELGDSALYFCASSVTHHGANEKLFFGSGTQLSVL.